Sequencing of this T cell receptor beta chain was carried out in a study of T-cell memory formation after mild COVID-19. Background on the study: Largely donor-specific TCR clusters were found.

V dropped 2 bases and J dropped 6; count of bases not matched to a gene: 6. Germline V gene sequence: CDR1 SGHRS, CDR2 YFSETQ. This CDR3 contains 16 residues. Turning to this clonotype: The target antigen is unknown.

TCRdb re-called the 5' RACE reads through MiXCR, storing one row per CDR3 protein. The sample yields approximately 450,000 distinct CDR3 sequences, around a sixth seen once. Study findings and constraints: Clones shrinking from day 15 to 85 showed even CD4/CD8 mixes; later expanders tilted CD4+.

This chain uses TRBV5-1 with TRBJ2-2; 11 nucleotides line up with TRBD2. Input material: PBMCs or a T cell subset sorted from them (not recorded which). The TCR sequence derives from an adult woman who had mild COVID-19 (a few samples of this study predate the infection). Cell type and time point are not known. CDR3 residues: CASSLTSGSSAGELFF. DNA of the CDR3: TGCGCCAGCAGCTTAACTAGCGGGAGTTCGGCCGGGGAGCTGTTTTTT.